This T cell receptor (beta chain) was identified in a study of blood T cells in healthy people across ages. Primers used in a second PCR of roughly 7 to 11 cycles were a sample-barcoded 5' primer and a J-beta primer mix. TCRdb reprocessed the 5' RACE reads via MiXCR and lists one record per CDR3 protein. The sample has 1.5 million to 2 million distinct CDR3 sequences, just under 50% seen once. The CDR3 has 15 amino acids. V shed 2 bases and J 4 bases; nucleotides not matched to a gene: 4. Germline V gene lookup returns CDR1 MNHNY and CDR2 SVGAGI (reference sequence). Material for sequencing was blood. The clonotype was recovered from a woman aged 40 to 50 in good health. The chain recombines TRBV6-6 with TRBJ1-5; 8 bases align to TRBD1. CDR3 loop: CASSYMGQDNQPQHF. The CDR3 bases are TGTGCCAGCAGTTACATGGGACAGGATAATCAGCCCCAGCATTTT.